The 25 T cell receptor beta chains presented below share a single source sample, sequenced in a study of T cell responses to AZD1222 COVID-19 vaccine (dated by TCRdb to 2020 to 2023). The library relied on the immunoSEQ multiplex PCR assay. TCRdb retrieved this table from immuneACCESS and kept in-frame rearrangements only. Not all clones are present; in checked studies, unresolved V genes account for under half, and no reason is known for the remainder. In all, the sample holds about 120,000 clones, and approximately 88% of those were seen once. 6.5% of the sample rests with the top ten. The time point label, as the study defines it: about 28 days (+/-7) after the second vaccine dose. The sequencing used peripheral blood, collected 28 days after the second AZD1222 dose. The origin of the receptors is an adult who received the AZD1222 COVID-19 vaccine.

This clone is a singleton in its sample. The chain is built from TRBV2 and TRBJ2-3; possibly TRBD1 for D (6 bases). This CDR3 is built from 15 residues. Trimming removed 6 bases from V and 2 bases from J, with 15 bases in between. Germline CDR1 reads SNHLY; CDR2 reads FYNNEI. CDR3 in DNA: TGTGCCAGCAGAGATAAAAACAGGGACACAGATACGCAGTATTTT. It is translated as CASRDKNRDTDTQYF.

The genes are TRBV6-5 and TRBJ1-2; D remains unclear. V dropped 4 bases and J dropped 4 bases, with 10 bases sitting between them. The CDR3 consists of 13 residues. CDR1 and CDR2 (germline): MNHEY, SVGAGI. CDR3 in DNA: TGTGCCAGCAGTTCGAGGGTCGGCTATGGCTACACCTTC. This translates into CASSSRVGYGYTF.

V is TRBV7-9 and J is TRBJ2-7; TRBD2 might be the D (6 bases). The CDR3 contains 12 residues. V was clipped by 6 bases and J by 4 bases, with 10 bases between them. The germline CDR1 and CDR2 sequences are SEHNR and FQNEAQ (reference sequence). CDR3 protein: CASRRGTYEQYF. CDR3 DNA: TGTGCCAGCAGGCGTGGGACTTACGAGCAGTACTTC.

This chain's CDR3 is CASSPTGTGGEQYF. CDR3 bases: TGCGCCAGCAGCCCCACTGGGACAGGGGGAGAGCAGTACTTC. This chain joins TRBV5-1 and TRBJ2-7; 11 nucleotides line up with TRBD1. Germline V gives CDR1 SGHRS, CDR2 YFSETQ. There are 14 residues in the CDR3. Trimming at V came to 4 bases and at J to 7 bases, leaving 7 bases not matched to a gene.

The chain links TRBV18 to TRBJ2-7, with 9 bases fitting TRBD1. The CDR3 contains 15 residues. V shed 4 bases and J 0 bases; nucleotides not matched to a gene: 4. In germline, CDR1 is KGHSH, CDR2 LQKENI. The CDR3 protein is CASSHRDRVSYEQYF. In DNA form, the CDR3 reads TGTGCCAGCTCACACCGGGACAGGGTCTCCTACGAGCAGTACTTC.

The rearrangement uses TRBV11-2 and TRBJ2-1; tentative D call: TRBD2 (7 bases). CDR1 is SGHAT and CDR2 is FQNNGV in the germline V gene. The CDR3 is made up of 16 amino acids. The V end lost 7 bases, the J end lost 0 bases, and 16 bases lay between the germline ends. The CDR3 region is CASTWGGPSSYNEQFF. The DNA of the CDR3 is TGTGCCAGCACCTGGGGGGGCCCCAGCTCCTACAATGAGCAGTTCTTC.

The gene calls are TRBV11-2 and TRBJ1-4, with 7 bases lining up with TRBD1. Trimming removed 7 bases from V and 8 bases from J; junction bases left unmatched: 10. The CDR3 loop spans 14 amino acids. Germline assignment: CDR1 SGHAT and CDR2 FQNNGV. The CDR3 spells CASTPTGIEEKLFF. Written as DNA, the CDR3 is TGTGCCAGCACCCCGACAGGGATCGAGGAAAAACTGTTTTTT.

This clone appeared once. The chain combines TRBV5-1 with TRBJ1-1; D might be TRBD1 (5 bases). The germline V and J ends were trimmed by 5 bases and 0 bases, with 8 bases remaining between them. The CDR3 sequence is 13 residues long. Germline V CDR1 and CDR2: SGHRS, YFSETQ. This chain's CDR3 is CASSWGVNTEAFF. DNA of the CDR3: TGCGCCAGCAGTTGGGGGGTGAACACTGAAGCTTTCTTT.

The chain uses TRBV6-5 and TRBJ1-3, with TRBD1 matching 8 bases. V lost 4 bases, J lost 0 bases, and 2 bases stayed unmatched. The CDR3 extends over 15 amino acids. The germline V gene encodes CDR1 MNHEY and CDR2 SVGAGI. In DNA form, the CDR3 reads TGTGCCAGCAGTTTCACAGGGGGCTCTGGAAACACCATATATTTT. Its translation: CASSFTGGSGNTIYF.

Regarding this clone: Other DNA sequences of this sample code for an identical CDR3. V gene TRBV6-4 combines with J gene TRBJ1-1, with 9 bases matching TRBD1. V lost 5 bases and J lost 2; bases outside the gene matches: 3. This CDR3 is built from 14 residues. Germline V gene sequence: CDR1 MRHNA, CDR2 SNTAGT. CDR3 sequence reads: CASSPGQGNTEAFF. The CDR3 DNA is TGTGCCAGCAGTCCGGGACAGGGTAACACTGAAGCTTTCTTT.

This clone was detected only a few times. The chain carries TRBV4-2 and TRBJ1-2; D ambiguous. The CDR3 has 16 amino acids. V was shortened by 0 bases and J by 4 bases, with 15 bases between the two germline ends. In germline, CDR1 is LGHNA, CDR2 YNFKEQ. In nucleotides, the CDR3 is TGTGCCAGCAGCCAAGAAGGGAACAGTTTGGTCTATGGCTACACCTTC. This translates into CASSQEGNSLVYGYTF.

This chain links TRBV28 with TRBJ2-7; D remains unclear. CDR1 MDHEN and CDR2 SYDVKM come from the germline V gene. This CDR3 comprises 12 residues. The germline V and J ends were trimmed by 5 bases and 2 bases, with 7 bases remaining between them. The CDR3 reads CASSTVPYEQYF. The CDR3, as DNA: TGTGCCAGCAGTACAGTTCCCTACGAGCAGTACTTC.

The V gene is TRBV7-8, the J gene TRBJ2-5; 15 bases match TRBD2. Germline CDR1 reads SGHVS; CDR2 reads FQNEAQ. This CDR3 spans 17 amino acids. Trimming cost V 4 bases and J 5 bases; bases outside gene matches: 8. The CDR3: CASSSGLAGGRGETQYF. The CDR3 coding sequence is TGTGCCAGCAGCTCAGGACTAGCGGGGGGGCGAGGGGAGACCCAGTACTTC.

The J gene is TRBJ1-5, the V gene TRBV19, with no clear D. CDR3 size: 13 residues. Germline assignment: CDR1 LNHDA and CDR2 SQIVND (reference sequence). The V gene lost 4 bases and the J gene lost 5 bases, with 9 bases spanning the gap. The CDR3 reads CASSTSEYQPQHF. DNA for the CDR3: TGTGCCAGTAGTACTTCCGAATATCAGCCCCAGCATTTT.

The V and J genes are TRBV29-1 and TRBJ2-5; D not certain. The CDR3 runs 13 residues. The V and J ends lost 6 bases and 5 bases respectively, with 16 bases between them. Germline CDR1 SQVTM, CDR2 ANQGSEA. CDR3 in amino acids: CSVPGLLRETQYF. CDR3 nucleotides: TGCAGCGTCCCGGGCCTCTTACGGGAGACCCAGTACTTC. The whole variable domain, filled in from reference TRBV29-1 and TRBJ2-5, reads SAVISQKPSRDICQRGTSLTIQCQVDSQVTMMFWYRQQPGQSLTLIATANQGSEATYESGFVIDKFPISRPNLTFSTLTVSNMSPEDSSIYLCSVPGLLRETQYFGPGTRLLVL.

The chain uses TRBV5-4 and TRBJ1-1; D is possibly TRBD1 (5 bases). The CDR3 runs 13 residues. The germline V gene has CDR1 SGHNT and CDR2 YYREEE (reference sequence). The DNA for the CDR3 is TGTGCTCTCAGGGTAGGACAGAACACTGAAGCTTTCTTT. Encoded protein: CALRVGQNTEAFF.

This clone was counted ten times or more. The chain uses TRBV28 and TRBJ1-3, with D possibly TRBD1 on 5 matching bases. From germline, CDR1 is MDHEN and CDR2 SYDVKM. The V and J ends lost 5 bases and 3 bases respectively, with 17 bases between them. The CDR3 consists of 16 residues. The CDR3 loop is CASSSPAGLGGNTIYF. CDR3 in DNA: TGTGCCAGCAGTAGCCCAGCAGGGCTCGGTGGAAACACCATATATTTT.

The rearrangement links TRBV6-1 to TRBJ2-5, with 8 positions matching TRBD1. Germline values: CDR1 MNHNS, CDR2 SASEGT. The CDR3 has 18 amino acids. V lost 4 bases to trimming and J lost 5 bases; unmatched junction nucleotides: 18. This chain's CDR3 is CASSGRTGRSPLGETQYF. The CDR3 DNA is TGTGCCAGCAGTGGTCGGACAGGGAGGTCACCCTTAGGGGAGACCCAGTACTTC.

CDR3 nucleotide sequence: TGCGCCAGCAGCTCCTCTACAGGGGGATACAATGAGCAGTTCTTC. Its translation is CASSSSTGGYNEQFF. This sequence joins TRBV5-1 and TRBJ2-1; 8 bases are shared with TRBD1. Germline CDR1 and CDR2: SGHRS and YFSETQ. The trim removed 3 bases at V and 4 bases at J, leaving 6 bases unmatched. This CDR3 has 15 residues.

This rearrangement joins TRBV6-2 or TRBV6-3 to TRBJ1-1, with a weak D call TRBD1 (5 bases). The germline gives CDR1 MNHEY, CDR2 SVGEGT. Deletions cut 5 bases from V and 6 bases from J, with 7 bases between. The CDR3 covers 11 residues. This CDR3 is CASSGTSEAFF. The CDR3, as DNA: TGTGCCAGCAGTGGGACGTCTGAAGCTTTCTTT.

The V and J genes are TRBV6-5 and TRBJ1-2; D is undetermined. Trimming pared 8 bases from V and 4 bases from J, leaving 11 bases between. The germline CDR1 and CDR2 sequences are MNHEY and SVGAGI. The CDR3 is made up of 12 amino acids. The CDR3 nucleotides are TGTGCCAGCCGCAATGTCGGCTATGGCTACACCTTC. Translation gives CASRNVGYGYTF.

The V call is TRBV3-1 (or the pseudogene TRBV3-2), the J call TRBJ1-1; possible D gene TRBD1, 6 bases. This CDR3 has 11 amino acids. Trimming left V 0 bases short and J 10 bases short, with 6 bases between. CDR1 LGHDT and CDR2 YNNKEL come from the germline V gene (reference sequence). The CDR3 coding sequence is TGTGCCAGCAGCCAAGACAGGGGAGCTTTCTTT. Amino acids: CASSQDRGAFF.

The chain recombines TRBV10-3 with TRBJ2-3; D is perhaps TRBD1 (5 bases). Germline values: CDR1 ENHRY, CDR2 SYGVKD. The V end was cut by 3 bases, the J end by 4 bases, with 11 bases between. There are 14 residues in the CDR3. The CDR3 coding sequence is TGTGCCATCAGTGAAAGGGGTGTCGCAGATACGCAGTATTTT. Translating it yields CAISERGVADTQYF.

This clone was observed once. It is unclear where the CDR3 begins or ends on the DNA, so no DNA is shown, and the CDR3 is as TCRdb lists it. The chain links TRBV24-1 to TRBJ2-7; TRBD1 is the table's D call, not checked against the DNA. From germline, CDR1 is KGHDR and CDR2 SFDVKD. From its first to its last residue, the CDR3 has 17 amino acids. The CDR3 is CATSDWHLRARGYEQYF.

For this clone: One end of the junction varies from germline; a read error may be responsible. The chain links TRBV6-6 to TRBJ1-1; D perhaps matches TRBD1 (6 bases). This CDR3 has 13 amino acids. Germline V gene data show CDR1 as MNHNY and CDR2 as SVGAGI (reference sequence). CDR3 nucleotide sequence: TGTGCCAGCAGCTACTCAGGGGAGACTGAAGCTTTCTTT. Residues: CASSYSGETEAFF.